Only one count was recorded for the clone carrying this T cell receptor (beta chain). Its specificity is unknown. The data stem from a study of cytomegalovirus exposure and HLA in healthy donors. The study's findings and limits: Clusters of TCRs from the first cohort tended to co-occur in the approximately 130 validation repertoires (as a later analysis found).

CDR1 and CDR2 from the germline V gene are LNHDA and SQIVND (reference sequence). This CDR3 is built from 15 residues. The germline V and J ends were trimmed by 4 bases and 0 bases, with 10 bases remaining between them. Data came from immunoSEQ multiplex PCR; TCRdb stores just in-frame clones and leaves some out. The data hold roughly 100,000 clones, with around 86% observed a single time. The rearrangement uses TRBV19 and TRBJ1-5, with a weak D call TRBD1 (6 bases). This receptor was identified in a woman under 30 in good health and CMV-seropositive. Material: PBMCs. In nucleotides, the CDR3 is TGTGCCAGTAGTACAGACAGGAATAGCAATCAGCCCCAGCATTTT. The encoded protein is CASSTDRNSNQPQHF.